A selection of T cell receptor beta chains follows, all from one sample in a study of T cells in localized non-small cell lung cancer. Clones were sequenced by immunoSEQ multiplex PCR, and TCRdb holds only the in-frame ones, with some missing. Found here are about 59,000 clones, roughly nine tenths of them singletons; the top ten hold 20%. Source: peripheral blood, taken before any cancer treatment. The receptors derive from a man aged 40 to 69 with stage I lung adenocarcinoma. Each CDR3 is given with its conserved first and last residue. The D gene is left open where the match is weak. The size field is filled for only some rows; it gives once, few, many or a size class.

>TRBJ2-1|TRBV7-9|-|-
CASSAPGIRDEQFF
TGTGCCAGCAGCGCCCCCGGGATTAGGGATGAGCAGTTCTTC
>TRBJ2-2|TRBV5-1|-|-
CASSLGQGATGELFF
TGCGCCAGCAGCTTGGGGCAGGGAGCCACCGGGGAGCTGTTTTTT
>TRBJ2-5|TRBV29-1|-|-
CSVLPDWGETQYF
TGCAGCGTCCTTCCCGACTGGGGGGAGACCCAGTACTTC
>TRBJ2-1|TRBV6-1|once|-
CASRFGGYNEQFF
TGTGCCAGCAGGTTCGGTGGGTACAATGAGCAGTTCTTC
>TRBJ2-1|TRBV5-1|-|TRBD2
CASSAPLAGGYNEQFF
TGCGCCAGCAGCGCGCCACTAGCGGGAGGGTACAATGAGCAGTTCTTC
>TRBJ2-3|TRBV27|-|TRBD1
CASSLLQGAGDTQYF
TGTGCCAGCAGTTTACTTCAGGGGGCGGGGGATACGCAGTATTTT
>TRBJ2-7|TRBV4-1|few|-
CASSQDLLFYEQYF
TGCGCCAGCAGCCAAGATCTACTGTTTTACGAGCAGTACTTC
>TRBJ2-1|TRBV13|-|TRBD1
CASSTRQGSYNEQFF
TGTGCCAGCAGCACTCGACAGGGGTCCTACAATGAGCAGTTCTTC
>TRBJ2-1|TRBV7-6|-|-
CASSLGEYNEQFF
TGTGCCAGCAGCTTAGGGGAGTACAATGAGCAGTTCTTC
>TRBJ2-7|TRBV28|once|-
CASSFLAQTYEQYF
TGTGCCAGCAGTTTTCTCGCGCAGACTTACGAGCAGTACTTC
>TRBJ2-1|TRBV2|-|-
CASRKVNGEQFF
TGTGCCAGCAGGAAGGTGAACGGGGAGCAGTTCTTC
>TRBJ1-2|TRBV10-3|-|TRBD1
CAISERNRGQNYGYTF
TGTGCCATCAGTGAGCGCAACAGGGGCCAGAACTATGGCTACACCTTC
>TRBJ2-2|TRBV5-4|-|-
CASSSGQGTGELFF
TGTGCCAGCAGCTCGGGGCAGGGCACCGGGGAGCTGTTTTTT
>TRBJ1-5|TRBV7-2|-|-
CASSFTGSDQPQHF
TGTGCCAGCAGTTTTACAGGGTCCGATCAGCCCCAGCATTTT
>TRBJ1-5|TRBV6-1|-|-
CASSEVKGYQPQHF
TGTGCCAGCAGTGAAGTGAAGGGCTATCAGCCCCAGCATTTT
>TRBJ1-1|TRBV2|-|TRBD1
CASSGGQGILNTEAFF
TGTGCCAGCAGTGGGGGACAGGGCATATTGAACACTGAAGCTTTCTTT
>TRBJ2-7|TRBV2|once|TRBD1
CASRGQVSSYEQYF
TGTGCCAGCCGGGGACAGGTGAGCTCCTACGAGCAGTACTTC
>TRBJ2-4|TRBV1|-|-
CTSSQELAGRGGCYLAKNIQYF
TGCACCAGCAGCCAAGAATTAGCGGGAAGAGGTGGGTGTTATCTAGCCAAAAACATTCAGTACTTC
>TRBJ2-3|TRBV7-2|-|-
CASSLSLAADTQYF
TGTGCCAGCAGCTTATCCCTAGCAGCCGATACGCAGTATTTT
>TRBJ1-2|TRBV7-9|-|TRBD1
CASSAQPGQGRGYTF
TGTGCCAGCAGCGCTCAACCGGGACAGGGGAGAGGCTACACCTTC
>TRBJ2-1|TRBV5-6|-|-
CASSLETGDNEQFF
TGTGCCAGCAGCTTGGAAACGGGGGACAATGAGCAGTTCTTC
>TRBJ1-2|TRBV6-1|-|TRBD1
CASRGTEQYYGYTF
TGTGCCAGCAGGGGGACAGAACAGTACTATGGCTACACCTTC
>TRBJ2-2|TRBV6-1|-|-
CASSAGQANTGELFF
TGTGCCAGCAGTGCGGGACAAGCGAACACCGGGGAGCTGTTTTTT
>TRBJ1-1|TRBV11-3|-|-
CASSFPLVGMNTEAFF
TGTGCCAGCAGCTTTCCCTTGGTGGGGATGAACACTGAAGCTTTCTTT
>TRBJ2-1|TRBV11-2|-|-
CASSSVRGSSYNEQFF
TGTGCCAGCAGCTCCGTACGCGGAAGCTCCTACAATGAGCAGTTCTTC
>TRBJ2-1|TRBV7-2|-|TRBD2
CASSLELSGELGEQFF
TGTGCCAGCAGCTTAGAACTAAGCGGGGAGCTGGGAGAGCAGTTCTTC
>TRBJ2-3|TRBV10-3|-|-
CAISDPWTESTDTQYF
TGTGCCATCAGTGACCCCTGGACGGAAAGCACAGATACGCAGTATTTT
>TRBJ2-3|TRBV4-2|-|-
CASSQVSTDTQYF
TGTGCCAGCAGCCAAGTTAGCACAGATACGCAGTATTTT
>TRBJ2-6|TRBV23-1|-|-
CASSRGSPNESGANVLTF
TGCGCCAGCTCTCGAGGGAGTCCCAACGAATCTGGGGCCAACGTCCTGACTTTC
>TRBJ1-2|TRBV5-4|-|TRBD1
CASSLDVGQGDYGYTF
TGTGCCAGCAGCTTGGATGTAGGACAGGGTGACTATGGCTACACCTTC
>TRBJ2-1|TRBV4-1|-|-
CASSQDLGSPGNEQFF
TGCGCCAGCAGCCAAGATCTTGGTAGCCCAGGAAATGAGCAGTTCTTC
>TRBJ1-2|TRBV28|-|-
CASSSPRRNGYTF
TGTGCCAGCAGTTCCCCCCGAAGAAATGGCTACACCTTC
>TRBJ2-7|TRBV7-9|-|-
CASSLVWQGSYEQYF
TGTGCCAGCAGCTTAGTCTGGCAGGGGAGTTACGAGCAGTACTTC
>TRBJ1-2|TRBV18|-|TRBD1
CASSPIGQEGTIGNYGYTF
TGTGCCAGCTCACCAATCGGACAGGAAGGTACTATCGGGAACTATGGCTACACCTTC
>TRBJ1-4|TRBV30|-|-
CAWREKGTPNEKLFF
TGTGCCTGGAGGGAGAAAGGGACCCCTAATGAAAAACTGTTTTTT
>TRBJ2-2|TRBV6-1|-|-
CASTYPRDTGELFF
TGTGCCAGCACTTACCCCCGGGACACCGGGGAGCTGTTTTTT
>TRBJ2-1|TRBV7-6|-|TRBD1
CASSLRQGAGDNEQFF
TGTGCCAGCAGCTTACGACAGGGGGCGGGGGACAATGAGCAGTTCTTC
>TRBJ1-1|TRBV5-4|-|-
CASSLDSSNTEAFF
TGTGCCAGCAGCTTGGACAGTTCGAACACTGAAGCTTTCTTT
>TRBJ2-2|TRBV6-4|few|TRBD2
CASSDGTSTGELFF
TGTGCCAGCAGTGACGGGACTAGCACCGGGGAGCTGTTTTTT
>TRBJ2-3|TRBV4-3|-|TRBD2
CASSNTLSLADSTDTQYF
TGCGCCAGCAGCAACACCTTATCTCTAGCGGATAGCACAGATACGCAGTATTTT
>TRBJ2-1|TRBV10-2|-|TRBD2
CASKGLAGGDNEQFF
TGCGCCAGCAAGGGACTAGCGGGAGGGGACAATGAGCAGTTCTTC